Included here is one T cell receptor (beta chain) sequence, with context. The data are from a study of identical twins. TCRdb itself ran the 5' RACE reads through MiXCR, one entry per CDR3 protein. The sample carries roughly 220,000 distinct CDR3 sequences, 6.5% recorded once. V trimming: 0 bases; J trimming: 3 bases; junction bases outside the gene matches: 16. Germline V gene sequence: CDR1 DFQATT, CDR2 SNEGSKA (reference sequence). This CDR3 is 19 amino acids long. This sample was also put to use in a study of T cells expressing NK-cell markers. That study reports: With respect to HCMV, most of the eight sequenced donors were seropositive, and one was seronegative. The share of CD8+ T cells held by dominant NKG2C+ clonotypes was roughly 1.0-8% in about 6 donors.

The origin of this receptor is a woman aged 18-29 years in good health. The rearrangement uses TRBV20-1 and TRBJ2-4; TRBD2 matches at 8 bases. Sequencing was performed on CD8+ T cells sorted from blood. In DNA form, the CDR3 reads TGCAGTGCTAGAGAGATTCCGAGCGGGAGCGAGCGGGGCAAAAACATTCAGTACTTC. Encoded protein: CSAREIPSGSERGKNIQYF.